These 17 T cell receptor beta chains originate from one sample sequenced in a study of T cells in women clearing cervical HPV infection. This table comes from immunoSEQ multiplex PCR, and its TCRdb copy is limited to in-frame clones, with some not included. Its table lists tens of thousands of clones. Source material: blood buffy coat. The source is a woman aged 18-70 years with a cervical HPV16 infection that either progressed to CIN3+ or cleared (not recorded which).

Here the CDR3 reads CASSIVLGTGLETQYF. CDR3 DNA, as far as it was read: TGTGCCAGTAGTATAGTGCTGGGGACAGGTCTAGAGACC. This chain links TRBV19 with TRBJ2-5, with 8 bases matching TRBD1. The read ends 3 residues before the CDR3 terminus; that terminus is restored from the germline J gene. Germline values: CDR1 LNHDA, CDR2 SQIVND (reference sequence). The CDR3 runs 16 residues. Trimming removed 1 base from V and 4 bases from J; junction bases left unmatched: 8.

A remark on this clone: With the read ending 3 residues before the CDR3 end, the germline J gene is used to fill in that end. This rearrangement joins TRBV2 to TRBJ2-7; 7 bases align to TRBD1. The V gene's germline CDR1 is SNHLY and CDR2 FYNNEI. The CDR3 extends over 14 amino acids. J lost 3 bases, V lost 0 bases, and 2 bases had no gene match. The sequenced part of the CDR3 DNA is TGTGCCAGCAGTGAAGCACAGGGGTACTACGAG. Encoded protein: CASSEAQGYYE. From start to end, the CDR3 is CASSEAQGYYEQYF.

In regard to this clone: The read ends 3 residues shy of where the CDR3 ends; the end is completed using the germline J gene. The chain has TRBV6-1 and TRBJ1-6; TRBD1 matches 8 bases. J gave up 11 bases and V 4 bases, and 7 bases lay outside the gene matches. Germline CDR1 and CDR2: MNHNS and SASEGT. The CDR3 spans 14 residues. The chain's CDR3 is CASSVGQVGTPLHF. The CDR3 DNA, read in part, is TGTGCCAGCAGTGTGGGACAGGTTGGGACACCC.

To note about this clone: At one end, the junction sequence differs from germline, possibly due to a read error. The observed sequence ends 3 residues before the CDR3 terminus, with the missing tail filled in from the germline J gene. Other DNA sequences in this sample translate to the same CDR3. V gene TRBV18 combines with J gene TRBJ2-1; D ambiguous. The CDR3 is 15 amino acids. CDR1 and CDR2 from the germline V gene are KGHSH and LQKENI. CDR3 DNA, as far as it was read: TGTGCCAGTTCACTTACCCTAAGCTCCTACAATGAG. Translated: CASSLTLSSYNE. Given in full, the CDR3 is CASSLTLSSYNEQFF.

Of note for this clone: The sequenced fragment ends 3 residues before the CDR3 boundary, so the rest is inferred from the germline J gene. The chain joins TRBV29-1 to TRBJ2-7, with D possibly being TRBD1 (5 bases). Trimming cost V 5 bases and J 2 bases, with 13 bases left between them. The CDR3 is 13 residues long. Germline-derived CDR1 and CDR2 are SQVTM and ANQGSEA. The part of the CDR3 DNA that was read is TGCAGCGTTCAGGGCCGGTTTACCTACGAG. Encoded protein: CSVQGRFTYE. The complete CDR3 sequence is CSVQGRFTYEQYF.

As regards this clone: The read gets to within 3 residues of the CDR3 end, and the germline J gene fills in the rest. The chain couples TRBV20-1 to TRBJ2-3; D perhaps matches TRBD1 (5 bases). The CDR3 contains 12 residues. V was clipped by 3 bases and J by 4 bases, with 8 bases between them. Per the germline V gene, CDR1 is DFQATT and CDR2 is SNEGSKA (reference sequence). The CDR3: CSASTGPDTQYF. CDR3 DNA (partial): TGCAGTGCTAGTACAGGCCCAGATACG.

Turning to this clone: The sequence runs out 3 residues before the end of the CDR3; the remainder is reconstructed from the germline J gene. The genes are TRBV2 and TRBJ2-7; 7 bases are shared with TRBD1. Germline lookup yields CDR1 SNHLY and CDR2 FYNNEI. Germline trimming cut 9 bases from V and 0 bases from J; bases unmatched to any gene: 5. The CDR3 runs to 13 residues. CDR3 region: CASVTGPSYEQYF. Partial CDR3 DNA: TGTGCCAGTGTGACAGGGCCCTCCTACGAG.

Points on this clone: The read finishes 3 residues shy of the CDR3 end, and the germline J gene is used to complete it. V gene TRBV12-3 or TRBV12-4 combines with J gene TRBJ2-3; 8 positions agree with TRBD2. This CDR3 has 14 amino acids. V gave up 7 bases and J gave up 4 bases; unmatched junction bases: 7. The CDR3 reads CASTPGGPADTQYF. The CDR3 bases that were read are TGTGCCAGCACCCCGGGGGGGCCGGCAGATACG.

On this clone: The missing CDR3 end, 3 residues past where the read stops, is filled in from the germline J gene. V and J are TRBV7-3 and TRBJ2-7; D is unclear. Germline loops: CDR1 SGHTA, CDR2 FQGTGA. V lost 5 bases to trimming and J lost 2 bases, with 10 bases between them. This CDR3 is built from 13 residues. The CDR3 loop reads CASSLDGTYEQYF. CDR3 bases read: TGTGCCAGCAGCCTAGACGGAACCTACGAG.

Remarks on this clone: The read finishes 3 residues shy of the CDR3 end, and the germline J gene is used to complete it. This chain uses TRBV7-9 with TRBJ2-5, with TRBD1 matching 8 bases. Looked up from germline, CDR1 is SEHNR and CDR2 is FQNEAQ (reference sequence). The V and J ends lost 3 bases and 2 bases, in that order; junction bases with no gene match: 2. This CDR3 has 14 amino acids. Incomplete CDR3 DNA: TGTGCCAGCAGCTTTAACAGGGGGCAAGAGACC. Translation: CASSFNRGQET. The whole CDR3 protein reads CASSFNRGQETQYF.

Worth noting for this clone: The read terminates 3 residues ahead of where the CDR3 ends, so the germline J gene completes it. The chain joins TRBV11-2 to TRBJ1-5; tentatively, D is TRBD1 (5 bases). Germline V gene lookup returns CDR1 SGHAT and CDR2 FQNNGV. The CDR3 sequence is 13 residues long. V gave up 1 base and J gave up 6 bases, with 7 bases separating them. The CDR3 sequence is CASSLGGGQPQHF. CDR3 DNA (partial): TGTGCCAGCAGCTTAGGGGGGGGTCAGCCC.

In regard to this clone: The CDR3 is cut off 3 residues early in the read; its end comes from the germline J gene. The chain employs TRBV20-1 and TRBJ2-1, with TRBD1 matching over 10 bases. With V trimmed by 2 bases and J by 8 bases, 12 bases remained unmatched. The CDR3 covers 16 residues. Germline V gives CDR1 DFQATT, CDR2 SNEGSKA (reference sequence). The CDR3 sequence: CSARNPGQGMVDEQFF. CDR3 DNA, as far as it was read: TGCAGTGCTAGAAATCCGGGACAGGGGATGGTGGATGAG.

Remarks on this clone: Read coverage stops 3 residues before the CDR3 terminus; the germline J gene supplies the remainder. The chain carries TRBV5-1 and TRBJ2-7; 15 bases agree with TRBD2. The CDR3 runs 16 residues. V trimming: 4 bases; J trimming: 2 bases; junction bases outside the gene matches: 4. Looked up from germline, CDR1 is SGHRS and CDR2 is YFSETQ. CDR3 bases read: TGCGCCAGCAGCCCCGGGACTAGCGGGAGGACCTACGAG. Amino acid sequence: CASSPGTSGRTYE. The full CDR3 reads CASSPGTSGRTYEQYF.

To note about this clone: The read comes to an end 3 residues before the CDR3 does, leaving the germline J gene to fill in the end. The chain couples TRBV7-9 to TRBJ2-1; TRBD2 matches at 11 bases. With V trimmed by 10 bases and J by 7 bases, 12 bases remained unmatched. The CDR3 consists of 15 residues. Germline-derived CDR1 and CDR2 are SEHNR and FQNEAQ (reference sequence). CDR3 DNA (partial): TGTGCCAAACCTAGGGGACTAGCGGAATCGAATGAG. Translating gives CAKPRGLAESNE. The whole CDR3 sequence reads CAKPRGLAESNEQFF.

Details on this clone: With the read ending 3 residues before the CDR3 end, the germline J gene is used to fill in that end. The chain carries TRBV10-3 and TRBJ1-6; D remains ambiguous. V was shortened by 8 bases and J by 8 bases, with 13 bases between the two germline ends. The CDR3 is 13 amino acids. CDR1 ENHRY and CDR2 SYGVKD come from the germline V gene. CDR3: CAIGGLPDSPLHF. The covered CDR3 bases are TGTGCCATCGGCGGCCTCCCCGATTCACCC.

A note on this clone: The read comes to an end 3 residues before the CDR3 does, leaving the germline J gene to fill in the end. The chain carries TRBV19 and TRBJ2-3, with 13 bases fitting TRBD2. CDR3 length: 14 residues. Germline CDR1 reads LNHDA; CDR2 reads SQIVND (reference sequence). Incomplete CDR3 DNA: TGTGCCAGTAGCCCCGGACTAGCGGGAGAGACG. Translating gives CASSPGLAGET. In full, the CDR3 reads CASSPGLAGETQYF.

For this clone: Read data end 3 residues before the CDR3 end; the end is taken from the germline J gene. This chain connects TRBV7-6 to TRBJ2-3; 9 bases fit TRBD2. The CDR3 totals 16 residues. V trimming: 5 bases; J trimming: 3 bases; junction bases outside the gene matches: 9. Germline assignment: CDR1 SGHVS and CDR2 FNYEAQ. CDR3 protein: CASSPGARGGTDTQYF. The covered CDR3 bases are TGTGCCAGCAGCCCCGGCGCGCGGGGGGGGACAGATACG.